The 29 T cell receptor beta chains given below trace back to one sample, sequenced in a study of blood T cell repertoires in COVID-19. The method was immunoSEQ multiplex PCR; TCRdb's version includes in-frame clones alone and lacks a portion of them. The data show more than 45,000 clones, about nine tenths seen once. The source material was peripheral blood. Every receptor here comes from a man aged 65 to 79 with acute or convalescent COVID-19.

The genes are TRBV19 and TRBJ2-3; 9 bases align to TRBD2. The germline V gene encodes CDR1 LNHDA and CDR2 SQIVND (reference sequence). The CDR3 is 15 residues long. Germline trimming cut 8 bases from V and 4 bases from J; bases unmatched to any gene: 10. CDR3 bases: TGTGCCAGTTGCCTCCGAGCGGGAGGACCAGATACGCAGTATTTT. It encodes CASCLRAGGPDTQYF.

The count of this clone is one. V gene TRBV24-1 combines with J gene TRBJ2-1; the D gene is possibly TRBD1 (8 bases). Trimming took off 0 bases at V and 5 bases at J, with 22 bases between the two ends. Germline V gene lookup returns CDR1 KGHDR and CDR2 SFDVKD. The CDR3 has 19 residues. The CDR3 DNA follows: TGTGCCACCAGTGATTTGGGGACAGGAAAGGGACTAACCAACAATGAGCAGTTCTTC. Amino acid sequence: CATSDLGTGKGLTNNEQFF.

The chain couples TRBV28 to TRBJ1-2; D is possibly TRBD1 (6 bases). CDR1 and CDR2 (germline): MDHEN, SYDVKM. Trimming cost V 5 bases and J 0 bases, with 22 bases left between them. This CDR3 region has 18 residues. CDR3 sequence reads: CASSLLAPMRTANYGYTF. CDR3 sequence (DNA): TGTGCCAGCAGTCTATTAGCCCCAATGAGGACAGCTAACTATGGCTACACCTTC.

The genes are TRBV2 and TRBJ2-7; 10 nucleotides match TRBD2. Germline assignment: CDR1 SNHLY and CDR2 FYNNEI. V shed 5 bases and J 0 bases; nucleotides not matched to a gene: 4. The CDR3 extends over 15 amino acids. CDR3: CASSPRTSGSYEQYF. The CDR3 DNA reads TGTGCCAGCAGTCCTAGGACTAGCGGCTCCTACGAGCAGTACTTC.

The chain couples TRBV12-3 or TRBV12-4 to TRBJ2-7; possible D gene TRBD1, 5 bases. Trimming removed 6 bases from V and 4 bases from J, with 10 bases in between. CDR3 size: 12 residues. The CDR3 DNA sequence: TGTGCCAGCAGCTACGGACATTACGAGCAGTACTTC. Protein sequence: CASSYGHYEQYF.

The chain recombines TRBV5-1 with TRBJ2-3; the match to TRBD2 covers 8 bases. Per germline, CDR1 SGHRS and CDR2 YFSETQ. The V gene end was trimmed by 1 base and the J gene end by 0 bases; junction bases not matched to a gene: 7. The CDR3 length is 17 residues. The CDR3 loop reads CASSLIPSGYSTDTQYF. CDR3 nucleotide sequence: TGCGCCAGCAGCTTGATTCCTAGCGGGTATAGCACAGATACGCAGTATTTT. Drawing the rest from reference TRBV5-1 and TRBJ2-3, the complete variable domain is KAGVTQTPRYLIKTRGQQVTLSCSPISGHRSVSWYQQTPGQGLQFLFEYFSETQRNKGNFPGRFSGRQFSNSRSEMNVSTLELGDSALYLCASSLIPSGYSTDTQYFGPGTRLTVL.

CDR3 bases: TGTGCCAGCAGTTACTCCAGGGGTAGCGTCCACGAGCAGTACGTC. This gives the protein CASSYSRGSVHEQYV. The J gene is TRBJ2-7, the V gene TRBV6-2 or TRBV6-3, with D tentatively TRBD1 (6 bases). The CDR3 is made up of 15 amino acids. Germline V gene sequence: CDR1 MNHEY, CDR2 SVGEGT. V was clipped by 0 bases and J by 5 bases, with 14 bases between them.

The chain couples TRBV28 to TRBJ2-1; possibly TRBD2 for D (6 bases). The CDR3 covers 13 residues. CDR1 and CDR2 from the germline V gene are MDHEN and SYDVKM. The germline V and J ends were trimmed by 11 bases and 2 bases, with 13 bases remaining between them. CDR3 sequence: CALGRGPYNEQFF. In nucleotides, the CDR3 is TGTGCCCTAGGGCGGGGCCCCTACAATGAGCAGTTCTTC. Based on the CDR3 plus reference TRBV28 and TRBJ2-1, the full variable domain is DVKVTQSSRYLVKRTGEKVFLECVQDMDHENMFWYRQDPGLGLRLIYFSYDVKMKEKGDIPEGYSVSREKKERFSLILESASTNQTSMYLCALGRGPYNEQFFGPGTRLTVL.

This chain joins TRBV5-8 and TRBJ2-3; 8 bases match TRBD1. This CDR3 is built from 16 residues. The germline V gene encodes CDR1 SGHTS and CDR2 YDEGEE. The ends lost 2 bases at V and 5 bases at J; junction bases unmatched: 10. CDR3 in amino acids: CASSFYRGSRGDTQYF. The DNA for the CDR3 is TGTGCCAGCAGCTTTTACAGGGGGAGTAGAGGAGATACGCAGTATTTT.

A single count supports this clone. This CDR3 is also generated by other DNA sequences in the sample. This CDR3 is CASSYSTGRGNTEAFF. The CDR3 DNA reads as TGTGCCAGCAGTTACTCAACAGGGCGAGGAAACACTGAAGCTTTCTTT. The chain couples TRBV6-5 to TRBJ1-1; perhaps TRBD1 as D (6 bases). Trimming removed 0 bases at V and 2 bases at J, with 13 bases between. The CDR3 covers 16 residues. Per the germline V gene, CDR1 is MNHEY and CDR2 is SVGAGI.

This clone was seen a few times. This chain joins TRBV5-1 and TRBJ2-1; the match to TRBD1 covers 9 bases. Germline loops: CDR1 SGHRS, CDR2 YFSETQ. With V trimmed by 3 bases and J by 7 bases, 5 bases remained unmatched. The CDR3 is 14 amino acids. CDR3 sequence reads: CASSSGQGVNEQFF. The CDR3 DNA sequence: TGCGCCAGCAGCTCGGGACAGGGAGTGAATGAGCAGTTCTTC. The entire variable domain, with the rest obtained from reference TRBV5-1 and TRBJ2-1, is as follows: KAGVTQTPRYLIKTRGQQVTLSCSPISGHRSVSWYQQTPGQGLQFLFEYFSETQRNKGNFPGRFSGRQFSNSRSEMNVSTLELGDSALYLCASSSGQGVNEQFFGPGTRLTVL.

This rearrangement joins TRBV5-1 to TRBJ1-6; TRBD1 matches 10 bases. J gave up 7 bases and V 4 bases, and 2 bases lay outside the gene matches. Looked up from germline, CDR1 is SGHRS and CDR2 is YFSETQ. The CDR3 is made up of 14 amino acids. Written as DNA, the CDR3 is TGCGCCAGCAGCAGGGACAGGGGCAATTCACCCCTCCACTTT. This sequence encodes CASSRDRGNSPLHF.

V is TRBV6-5 and J is TRBJ2-7; 8 nucleotides agree with TRBD1. V lost 6 bases to trimming and J lost 4 bases; unmatched junction nucleotides: 8. The germline CDR1 and CDR2 sequences are MNHEY and SVGAGI. This CDR3 has 14 amino acids. In nucleotides, the CDR3 is TGTGCCAGCAGCCCGGGACAGGCACCGTACGAGCAGTACTTC. Protein sequence: CASSPGQAPYEQYF.

This chain joins TRBV11-2 and TRBJ2-1; 10 bases align to TRBD2. Trimming removed 1 base from V and 0 bases from J; junction bases left unmatched: 0. Germline CDR1 and CDR2: SGHAT and FQNNGV. CDR3 size: 16 residues. The DNA for the CDR3 is TGTGCCAGCAGCTTAGCTAGCGGGAGCTCCTACAATGAGCAGTTCTTC. Translating gives CASSLASGSSYNEQFF.

V usage is TRBV7-9 and J usage is TRBJ2-7; the match to TRBD2 covers 10 bases. With 5 bases clipped from V and 5 bases from J, the junction kept 12 bases outside the gene matches. The CDR3 extends over 16 amino acids. Germline CDR1 is SEHNR and CDR2 is FQNEAQ (reference sequence). The CDR3 sequence: CASSPTSGLATDEQYF. The CDR3 nucleotides read TGTGCCAGCAGCCCAACGTCGGGACTAGCGACCGACGAGCAGTACTTC. The variable domain in full, with the rest retrieved from reference TRBV7-9 and TRBJ2-7, is DTGVSQNPRHKITKRGQNVTFRCDPISEHNRLYWYRQTLGQGPEFLTYFQNEAQLEKSRLLSDRFSAERPKGSFSTLEIQRTEQGDSAMYLCASSPTSGLATDEQYFGPGTRLTVT.

The chain carries TRBV6-5 and TRBJ2-7; TRBD1 agrees at 9 bases. The germline V gene has CDR1 MNHEY and CDR2 SVGAGI. The V segment lost 6 bases and the J segment 5 bases; nucleotides outside the gene matches: 5. There are 13 residues in the CDR3. Here the CDR3 reads CASSRDRDDEQYV. In nucleotides, the CDR3 is TGTGCCAGCAGCCGGGACAGGGACGACGAGCAGTACGTC.

The CDR3 DNA is TGTGCCAGCAGTGTATCGGCTAGCGGGACCGGGGAGCTGTTTTTT. This sequence encodes CASSVSASGTGELFF. The V and J genes are TRBV6-4 and TRBJ2-2; 8 positions agree with TRBD2. Germline CDR1 and CDR2: MRHNA and SNTAGT. The ends lost 4 bases at V and 5 bases at J; junction bases unmatched: 6. This CDR3 contains 15 residues.

This rearrangement joins TRBV6-5 to TRBJ1-2, with D tentatively TRBD1 (6 bases). The CDR3 extends over 12 amino acids. Between the trimmed V and J ends, which lost 6 bases and 8 bases, there was a span of 13 bases. The V gene's germline CDR1 is MNHEY and CDR2 SVGAGI. CDR3 bases: TGTGCCAGCAGCCACCCAGGGGACGGCTACACCTTC. It translates to CASSHPGDGYTF.

The V gene is TRBV24-1, the J gene TRBJ2-6; 11 nucleotides align to TRBD1. CDR3 size: 17 residues. The V and J ends lost 5 bases and 1 base, in that order; junction bases with no gene match: 3. Germline V lookup: CDR1 KGHDR, CDR2 SFDVKD. The CDR3 loop reads CATSGGTGGSGANVLTF. CDR3 nucleotide sequence: TGTGCCACCAGTGGGGGGACAGGGGGTTCTGGGGCCAACGTCCTGACTTTC.

The gene calls are TRBV5-4 and TRBJ2-3; weak D call: TRBD1 (6 bases). Trimming left V 4 bases short and J 0 bases short, with 12 bases between. This CDR3 comprises 15 residues. The germline V gene has CDR1 SGHNT and CDR2 YYREEE (reference sequence). CDR3 sequence: CASSHRDISTDTQYF. In DNA form, the CDR3 reads TGTGCCAGCAGCCACAGGGACATAAGCACAGATACGCAGTATTTT. The entire variable domain, with the rest obtained from reference TRBV5-4 and TRBJ2-3, is as follows: ETGVTQSPTHLIKTRGQQVTLRCSSQSGHNTVSWYQQALGQGPQFIFQYYREEENGRGNFPPRFSGLQFPNYSSELNVNALELDDSALYLCASSHRDISTDTQYFGPGTRLTVL.

The chain couples TRBV18 to TRBJ2-5; maybe TRBD1 (5 bases). This CDR3 is built from 14 residues. Trimming removed 1 base at V and 3 bases at J, with 9 bases between. Per the germline V gene, CDR1 is KGHSH and CDR2 is LQKENI. The CDR3 sequence is CASSPRRVEETQYF. The CDR3 bases are TGTGCCAGCTCACCACGCAGGGTGGAAGAGACCCAGTACTTC.

The chain combines TRBV2 with TRBJ1-1; 8 nucleotides align to TRBD1. CDR3 size: 14 residues. Losses at the gene ends were 5 bases for V and 1 base for J; bases not matched to a gene: 3. Germline V gene sequence: CDR1 SNHLY, CDR2 FYNNEI. Written as DNA, the CDR3 is TGTGCCAGCAGTTGGACAGGGACGAACACTGAAGCTTTCTTT. It encodes CASSWTGTNTEAFF.

The gene calls are TRBV6-5 and TRBJ1-3; D might be TRBD1 (6 bases). Trimming pared 6 bases from V and 4 bases from J, leaving 13 bases between. Germline values: CDR1 MNHEY, CDR2 SVGAGI. The CDR3 is 14 residues long. In DNA, the CDR3 is TGTGCCAGCAGCTGGGGGCGCAGAGGAAACACCATATATTTT. Translated, it gives CASSWGRRGNTIYF.

The V and J genes are TRBV12-5 and TRBJ2-2; 12 positions agree with TRBD2. Germline V gene sequence: CDR1 LGHNT, CDR2 FRNRAP. This CDR3 comprises 16 residues. Trimming removed 1 base from V and 6 bases from J; junction bases left unmatched: 3. Here the CDR3 reads CASGLGLAGVPGELFF. In nucleotides, the CDR3 is TGTGCTAGTGGTTTGGGACTAGCGGGAGTCCCCGGGGAGCTGTTTTTT.

The CDR3 DNA is TGTGCCAGCAGCCGTAGCTTGGGACAGAACACTGAAGCTTTCTTT. It codes for CASSRSLGQNTEAFF. V usage is TRBV4-2 and J usage is TRBJ1-1, with a possible D match to TRBD1 (6 bases). Trimming left V 4 bases short and J 1 base short, with 13 bases between. The CDR3 sequence is 15 residues long. The V gene's germline CDR1 is LGHNA and CDR2 YNFKEQ.

The chain recombines TRBV6-6 with TRBJ2-1; tentatively, D is TRBD1 (5 bases). The CDR3 consists of 12 residues. V dropped 6 bases and J dropped 9 bases, with 12 bases sitting between them. Germline CDR1 MNHNY, CDR2 SVGAGI (reference sequence). The DNA for the CDR3 is TGTGCCAGCAGCGTAGGGGCGCGTGAGCAGTTCTTC. Protein product: CASSVGAREQFF.

V usage is TRBV6-5 and J usage is TRBJ2-7, with 7 bases fitting TRBD1. V gave up 5 bases and J gave up 2 bases; unmatched junction bases: 9. The CDR3 consists of 15 residues. Germline V gene sequence: CDR1 MNHEY, CDR2 SVGAGI. The CDR3 here is CASSTLRDRAYEQYV. Written as DNA, the CDR3 is TGTGCCAGCAGTACCTTACGGGACAGAGCCTACGAGCAGTACGTC.

Details on this clone: The junction and the germline gene differ at one end; a read error may be behind it. The chain joins TRBV7-2 to TRBJ1-4; unclear D gene. The CDR3 totals 13 residues. CDR1 and CDR2 (germline): SGHTA, FQGNSA. The CDR3 spells CAGSLDYNEKLFF. CDR3 DNA sequence: TGTGCCGGCAGCTTAGACTATAATGAAAAACTGTTTTTT.

There are a few counts of this clone. The chain recombines TRBV4-1 with TRBJ1-5, with D unresolved. V was shortened by 0 bases and J by 0 bases, with 9 bases between the two germline ends. Germline CDR1 reads MGHRA; CDR2 reads YSYEKL. This CDR3 region has 16 residues. Here the CDR3 DNA reads TGCGCCAGCAGCCAAGATGTAGTAAATAGCAATCAGCCCCAGCATTTT. Translation gives CASSQDVVNSNQPQHF.